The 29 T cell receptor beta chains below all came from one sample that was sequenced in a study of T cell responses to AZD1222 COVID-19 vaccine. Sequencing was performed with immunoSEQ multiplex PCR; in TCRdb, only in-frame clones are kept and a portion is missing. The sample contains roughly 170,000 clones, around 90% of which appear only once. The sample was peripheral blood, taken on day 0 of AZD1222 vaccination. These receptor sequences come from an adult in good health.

CDR3 loop: CASSLVRYSPRQPQHF. As DNA, the CDR3 is TGTGCCAGCAGCTTAGTCCGTTATTCCCCGCGTCAGCCCCAGCATTTT. The rearrangement joins TRBV7-8 to TRBJ1-5, with D unresolved. Germline CDR1 reads SGHVS; CDR2 reads FQNEAQ. V lost 1 base, J lost 6 bases, and 16 bases lay in between. This CDR3 has 16 residues.

The CDR3 DNA is TGCGCCAGCAGCTGGGGCCGGGACAGGCCCACACCAAGGAATTCACCCCTCCACTTT. Protein product: CASSWGRDRPTPRNSPLHF. The chain combines TRBV5-1 with TRBJ1-6; 8 positions agree with TRBD1. V lost 3 bases to trimming and J lost 7 bases; unmatched junction nucleotides: 18. Germline CDR1 is SGHRS and CDR2 is YFSETQ. This CDR3 region has 19 residues.

In DNA form, the CDR3 reads TGTGCCAGCACCACCGGGCCCGTTAATGAAAAACTGTTTTTT. Translated, it gives CASTTGPVNEKLFF. This rearrangement joins TRBV7-9 to TRBJ1-4, with D unclear. This CDR3 has 14 residues. V gave up 7 bases and J gave up 4 bases, with 13 bases separating them. Germline lookup yields CDR1 SEHNR and CDR2 FQNEAQ (reference sequence).

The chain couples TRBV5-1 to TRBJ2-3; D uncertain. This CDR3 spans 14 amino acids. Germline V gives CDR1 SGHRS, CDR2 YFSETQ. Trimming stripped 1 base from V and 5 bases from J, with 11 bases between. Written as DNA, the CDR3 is TGCGCCAGCAGCTTGACGCCCGGAGTAGATACGCAGTATTTT. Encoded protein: CASSLTPGVDTQYF.

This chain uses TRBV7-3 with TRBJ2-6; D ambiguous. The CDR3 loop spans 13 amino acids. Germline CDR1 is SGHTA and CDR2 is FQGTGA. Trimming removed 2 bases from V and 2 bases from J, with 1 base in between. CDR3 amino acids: CASSLAGANVLTF. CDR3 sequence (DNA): TGTGCCAGCAGCTTAGCTGGGGCCAACGTCCTGACTTTC.

As DNA, the CDR3 is TGTGCCAGTAGTATTAACTATGGCTACACCTTC. Translating it yields CASSINYGYTF. This sequence joins TRBV19 and TRBJ1-2, with D unresolved. The ends were cut back, 3 bases at V and 1 base at J, with 0 bases in the middle. In germline, CDR1 is LNHDA, CDR2 SQIVND (reference sequence). CDR3 length: 11 amino acids.

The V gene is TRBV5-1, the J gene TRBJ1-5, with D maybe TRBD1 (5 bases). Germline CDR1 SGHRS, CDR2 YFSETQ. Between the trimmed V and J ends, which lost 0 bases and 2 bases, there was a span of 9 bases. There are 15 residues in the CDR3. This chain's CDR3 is CASSLGDGGNQPQHF. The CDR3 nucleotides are TGCGCCAGCAGCTTGGGGGACGGCGGCAATCAGCCCCAGCATTTT.

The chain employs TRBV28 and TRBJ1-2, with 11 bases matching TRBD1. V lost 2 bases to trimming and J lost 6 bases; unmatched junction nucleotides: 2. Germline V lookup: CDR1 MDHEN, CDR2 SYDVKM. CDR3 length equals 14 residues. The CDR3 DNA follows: TGTGCCAGCAGTTTAGGGGGACAGGGGGATGGCTACACCTTC. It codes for CASSLGGQGDGYTF.

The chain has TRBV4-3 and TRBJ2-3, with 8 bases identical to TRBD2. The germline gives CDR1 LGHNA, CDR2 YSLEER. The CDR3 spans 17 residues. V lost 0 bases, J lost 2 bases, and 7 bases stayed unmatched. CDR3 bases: TGCGCCAGCAGCCAAGATACAGGCGGGGGGACCACAGATACGCAGTATTTT. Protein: CASSQDTGGGTTDTQYF.

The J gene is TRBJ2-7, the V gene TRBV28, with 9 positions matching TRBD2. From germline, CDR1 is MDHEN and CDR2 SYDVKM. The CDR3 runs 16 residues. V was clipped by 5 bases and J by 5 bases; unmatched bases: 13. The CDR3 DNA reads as TGTGCCAGCAGTCCCATGGGACTAGCCGGGAGGCACGAGCAGTACTTC. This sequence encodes CASSPMGLAGRHEQYF.

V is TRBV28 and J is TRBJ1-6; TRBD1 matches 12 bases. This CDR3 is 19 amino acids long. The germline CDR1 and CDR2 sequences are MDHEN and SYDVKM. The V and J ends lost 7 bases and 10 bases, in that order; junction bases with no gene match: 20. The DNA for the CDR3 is TGTGCCAGCACCAATCCCGGGACAGGGGGCGTCCGCCCTAGCTCACCCCTCCACTTT. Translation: CASTNPGTGGVRPSSPLHF. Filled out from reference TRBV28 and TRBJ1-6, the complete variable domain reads DVKVTQSSRYLVKRTGEKVFLECVQDMDHENMFWYRQDPGLGLRLIYFSYDVKMKEKGDIPEGYSVSREKKERFSLILESASTNQTSMYLCASTNPGTGGVRPSSPLHFGNGTRLTVT.

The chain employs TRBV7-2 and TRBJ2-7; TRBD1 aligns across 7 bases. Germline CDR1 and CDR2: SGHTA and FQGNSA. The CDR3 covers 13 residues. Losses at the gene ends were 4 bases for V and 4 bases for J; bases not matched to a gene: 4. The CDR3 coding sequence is TGTGCCAGCAGCTCCAGGGGACAGTACGAGCAGTACTTC. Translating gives CASSSRGQYEQYF.

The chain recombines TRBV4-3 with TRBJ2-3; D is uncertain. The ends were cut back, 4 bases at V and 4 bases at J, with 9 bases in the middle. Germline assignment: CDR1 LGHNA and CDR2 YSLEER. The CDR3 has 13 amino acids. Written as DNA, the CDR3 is TGCGCCAGCAGCCTAATTATGTCAGATACGCAGTATTTT. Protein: CASSLIMSDTQYF.

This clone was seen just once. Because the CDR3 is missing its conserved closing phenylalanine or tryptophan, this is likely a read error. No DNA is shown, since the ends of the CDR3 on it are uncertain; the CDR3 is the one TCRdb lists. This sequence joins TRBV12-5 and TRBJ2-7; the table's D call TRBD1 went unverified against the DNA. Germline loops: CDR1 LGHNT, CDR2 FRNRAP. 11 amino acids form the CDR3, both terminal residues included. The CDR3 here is CASGLPPRTDL.

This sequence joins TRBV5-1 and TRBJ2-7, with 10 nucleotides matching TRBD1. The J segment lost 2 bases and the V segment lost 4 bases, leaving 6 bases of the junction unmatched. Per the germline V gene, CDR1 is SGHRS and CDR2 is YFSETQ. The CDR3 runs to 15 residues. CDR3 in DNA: TGCGCCAGCAGCCGAGCGGACAGGGGGGCCTACGAGCAGTACTTC. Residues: CASSRADRGAYEQYF.

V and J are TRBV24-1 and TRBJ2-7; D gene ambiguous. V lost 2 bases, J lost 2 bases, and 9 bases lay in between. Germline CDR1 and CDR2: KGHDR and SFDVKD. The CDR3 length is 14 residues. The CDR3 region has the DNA TGTGCCACCAGTGATTGGGCAGACCCCTACGAGCAGTACTTC. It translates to CATSDWADPYEQYF.

This chain's CDR3 is CASSLSARGNYGYTF. DNA for the CDR3: TGTGCCAGCAGCTTGTCGGCACGGGGGAACTATGGCTACACCTTC. This sequence joins TRBV7-9 and TRBJ1-2, with D maybe TRBD1 (5 bases). The ends were cut back, 3 bases at V and 2 bases at J, with 13 bases in the middle. CDR3 size: 15 residues. CDR1 and CDR2 (germline): SEHNR, FQNEAQ (reference sequence).

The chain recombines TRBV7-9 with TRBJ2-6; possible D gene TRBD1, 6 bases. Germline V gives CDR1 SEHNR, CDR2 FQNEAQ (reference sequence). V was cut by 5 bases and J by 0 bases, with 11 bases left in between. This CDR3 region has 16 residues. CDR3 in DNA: TGTGCCAGCAGCAACAGGGTTGACTCTGGGGCCAACGTCCTGACTTTC. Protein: CASSNRVDSGANVLTF.

This chain's CDR3 is CASSSLANTEAFF. CDR3 sequence (DNA): TGTGCCAGCAGTTCCCTCGCGAACACTGAAGCTTTCTTT. The chain uses TRBV28 and TRBJ1-1; D not resolved. V lost 4 bases and J lost 1, with 7 bases in between. This CDR3 region has 13 residues. CDR1 is MDHEN, CDR2 SYDVKM, per germline.

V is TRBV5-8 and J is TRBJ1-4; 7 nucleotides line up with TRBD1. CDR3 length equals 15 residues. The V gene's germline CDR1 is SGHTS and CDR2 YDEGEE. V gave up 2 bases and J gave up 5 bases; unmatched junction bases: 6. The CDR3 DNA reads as TGTGCCAGCAGCTTAAGGGGACAGATGAATGAAAAACTGTTTTTT. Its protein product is CASSLRGQMNEKLFF.

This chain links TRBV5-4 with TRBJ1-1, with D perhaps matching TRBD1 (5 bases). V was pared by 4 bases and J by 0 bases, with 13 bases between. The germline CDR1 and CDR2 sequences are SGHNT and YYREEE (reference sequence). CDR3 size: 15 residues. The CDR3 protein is CASSPSRVMNTEAFF. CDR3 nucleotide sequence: TGTGCCAGCAGCCCAAGCAGGGTCATGAACACTGAAGCTTTCTTT.

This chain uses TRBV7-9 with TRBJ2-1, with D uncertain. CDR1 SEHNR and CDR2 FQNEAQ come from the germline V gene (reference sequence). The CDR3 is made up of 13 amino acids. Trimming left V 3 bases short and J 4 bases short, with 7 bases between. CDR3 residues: CASSLRLYNEQFF. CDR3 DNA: TGTGCCAGCAGCTTGCGTCTTTACAATGAGCAGTTCTTC.

CDR3 residues: CASSPRGSSQETQYF. The CDR3 DNA reads as TGTGCCAGCTCACCTCGTGGCTCATCCCAAGAGACCCAGTACTTC. The chain links TRBV18 to TRBJ2-5; no reliable D call. The CDR3 has 15 amino acids. V dropped 3 bases and J dropped 1 base, with 12 bases sitting between them. Germline CDR1 is KGHSH and CDR2 is LQKENI.

DNA for the CDR3: TGTGCCAGCAGTTACCCCCCAGGGGACGAGGACACTGAAGCTTTCTTT. It codes for CASSYPPGDEDTEAFF. The V and J genes are TRBV6-5 and TRBJ1-1; tentatively, D is TRBD1 (6 bases). Germline loops: CDR1 MNHEY, CDR2 SVGAGI. This CDR3 comprises 16 residues. V lost 2 bases and J lost 3, with 16 bases in between.

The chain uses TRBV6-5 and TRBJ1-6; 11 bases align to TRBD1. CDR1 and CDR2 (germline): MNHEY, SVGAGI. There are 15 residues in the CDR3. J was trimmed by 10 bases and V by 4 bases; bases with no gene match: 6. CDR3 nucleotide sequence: TGTGCCAGCAGTTTGAAAGGGACAGGGGGATCACCCCTCCACTTT. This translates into CASSLKGTGGSPLHF.

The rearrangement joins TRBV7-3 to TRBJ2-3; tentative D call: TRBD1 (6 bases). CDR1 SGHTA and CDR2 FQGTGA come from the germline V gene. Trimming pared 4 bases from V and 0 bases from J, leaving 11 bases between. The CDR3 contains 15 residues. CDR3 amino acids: CASSSRGSSTDTQYF. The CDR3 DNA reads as TGTGCCAGCAGCTCAAGGGGGTCTAGCACAGATACGCAGTATTTT.

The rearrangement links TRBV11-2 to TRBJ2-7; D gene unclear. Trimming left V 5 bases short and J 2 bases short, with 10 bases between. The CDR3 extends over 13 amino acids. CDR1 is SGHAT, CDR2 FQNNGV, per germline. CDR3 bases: TGTGCCAGCAGCCTTTATGGTACCTACGAGCAGTACTTC. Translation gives CASSLYGTYEQYF.

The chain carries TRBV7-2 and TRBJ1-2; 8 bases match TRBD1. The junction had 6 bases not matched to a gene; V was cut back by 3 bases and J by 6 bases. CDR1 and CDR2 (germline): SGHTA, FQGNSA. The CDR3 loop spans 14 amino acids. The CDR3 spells CASSLDRVEDGYTF. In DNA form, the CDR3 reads TGTGCCAGCAGCTTGGACAGGGTGGAGGATGGCTACACCTTC. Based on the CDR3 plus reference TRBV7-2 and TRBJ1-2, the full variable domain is GAGVSQSPSNKVTEKGKDVELRCDPISGHTALYWYRQSLGQGLEFLIYFQGNSAPDKSGLPSDRFSAERTGGSVSTLTIQRTQQEDSAVYLCASSLDRVEDGYTFGSGTRLTVV.

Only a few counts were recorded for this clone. The CDR3 DNA is TGTGCCAGCAGCGAGGGACAGGGTTGGACTGAAGCTTTCTTT. This gives the protein CASSEGQGWTEAFF. The chain is built from TRBV9 and TRBJ1-1, with TRBD1 matching 9 bases. This CDR3 region has 14 residues. Looked up from germline, CDR1 is SGDLS and CDR2 is YYNGEE. Losses at the gene ends were 3 bases for V and 5 bases for J; bases not matched to a gene: 5.